One sample yielded the 11 T cell receptor beta chains listed below, sequenced in a study of T cells in Graves' hyperthyroidism and ophthalmopathy. Amplification of TCR beta CDR3 regions used RNA as the template. HTBI primers were the set used in a first-round RT-PCR of the TCR CDR3. TCRdb reprocessed the multiplex PCR reads via MiXCR and lists one record per CDR3 protein. The sample holds some 510,000 distinct CDR3 sequences, more than 20% seen once. Material for sequencing was blood. The receptors come from a man younger than 35 with Graves' hyperthyroidism.

This clonotype was observed at least ten times. V usage is TRBV12-3 or TRBV12-4 and J usage is TRBJ1-1; D might be TRBD1 (6 bases). The CDR3 sequence is 15 residues long. The V end lost 6 bases, the J end lost 11 bases, and 25 bases lay between the germline ends. This chain's CDR3 is CASRDSTGSLLRAFF. CDR3 in DNA: TGTGCCAGCAGGGACTCGACAGGATCCTTACTTCGGGCTTTCTTT.

In the case of this clonotype: A single base separates this from a much larger clone, so it may be a read error. This chain joins TRBV6-1 and TRBJ1-2; D ambiguous. This CDR3 region has 12 residues. Per germline, CDR1 MNHNS and CDR2 SASEGT. CDR3 sequence reads: CANSEASTGYTF. The CDR3 DNA reads as TGTGCCAACAGTGAAGCTTCCACGGGCTACACCTTC.

This clonotype was counted many times. The gene calls are TRBV6-2 or TRBV6-3 and TRBJ2-7; TRBD2 is a possible D gene (5 bases). Germline lookup yields CDR1 MNHEY and CDR2 SVGEGT. The V end was cut by 2 bases, the J end by 4 bases, with 15 bases between. This CDR3 has 15 amino acids. The CDR3 DNA is TGTGCCAGCAGTTACGCGGCCCTGGAGGTTTACGAGCAGTACTTC. This codes for CASSYAALEVYEQYF.

This clonotype appeared many times. The rearrangement joins TRBV2 to TRBJ2-7, with 10 nucleotides matching TRBD1. V dropped 6 bases and J dropped 0; count of bases not matched to a gene: 5. CDR3 length equals 15 residues. The germline gives CDR1 SNHLY, CDR2 FYNNEI. The DNA of the CDR3 is TGTGCCAGCAGCAAGACAGGGGGCGTCTCCTACGAGCAGTACTTC. This sequence encodes CASSKTGGVSYEQYF.

This clonotype was picked up many times. V and J are TRBV16 and TRBJ2-3; 9 bases agree with TRBD1. V was pared by 4 bases and J by 2 bases, with 4 bases of the junction left unmatched. This CDR3 contains 15 residues. Germline V CDR1 and CDR2: KGHSY, FQNENV. CDR3 residues: CASSPRDRVTDTQYF. In DNA form, the CDR3 reads TGTGCCAGCAGCCCCCGGGACAGGGTCACAGATACGCAGTATTTT.

This clonotype was observed a handful of times. CDR3 in DNA: TGTGCCAGTAGTATAGCGGGGCAGGGGTATCAGCCCCAGCATTTT. Translation gives CASSIAGQGYQPQHF. The rearrangement joins TRBV19 to TRBJ1-5, with a possible D match to TRBD1 (6 bases). Germline V gene data show CDR1 as LNHDA and CDR2 as SQIVND (reference sequence). CDR3 size: 15 residues. Trimming stripped 1 base from V and 5 bases from J, with 12 bases between.

This clonotype was seen only a few times. This sequence joins TRBV30 and TRBJ1-2; TRBD1 might be the D (5 bases). V was pared by 4 bases and J by 6 bases, with 15 bases between. CDR1 GTSNPN and CDR2 SVGIG come from the germline V gene (reference sequence). The CDR3 runs to 13 residues. CDR3 residues: CAWNFGRGDGYTF. The CDR3 DNA follows: TGTGCCTGGAATTTTGGACGAGGGGATGGCTACACCTTC.

A note on this clonotype: A read error may explain this, as a much larger clone is one base away. The J gene is TRBJ1-1, the V gene TRBV5-1; D gene uncertain. CDR3 length equals 12 residues. CDR1 SGHRS and CDR2 YFSETQ come from the germline V gene. As DNA, the CDR3 is TGCGCCTGCAGTGAGACGGACACTGAAGCTTTCTTT. This encodes CACSETDTEAFF.

This clonotype came up many times. The rearrangement links TRBV28 to TRBJ1-5; no clear D gene. The CDR3 sequence is 15 residues long. Germline V gives CDR1 MDHEN, CDR2 SYDVKM. V lost 6 bases, J lost 4 bases, and 16 bases lay in between. CDR3: CASRTGRRSNQPQHF. CDR3 sequence (DNA): TGTGCCAGCAGGACGGGCAGGAGAAGTAATCAGCCCCAGCATTTT. The variable domain in full, completed from reference TRBV28 and TRBJ1-5, reads DVKVTQSSRYLVKRTGEKVFLECVQDMDHENMFWYRQDPGLGLRLIYFSYDVKMKEKGDIPEGYSVSREKKERFSLILESASTNQTSMYLCASRTGRRSNQPQHFGDGTRLSIL.

This clonotype has more than one count but fewer than ten. This chain connects TRBV19 to TRBJ2-5, with 7 nucleotides matching TRBD2. The CDR3 extends over 14 amino acids. Losses at the gene ends were 3 bases for V and 5 bases for J; bases not matched to a gene: 6. CDR1 is LNHDA and CDR2 is SQIVND in the germline V gene (reference sequence). The CDR3 is CASSINGREETQYF. CDR3 nucleotides: TGTGCCAGTAGTATCAATGGGAGGGAGGAGACCCAGTACTTC. Full variable domain (remainder filled in from reference TRBV19 and TRBJ2-5): DGGITQSPKYLFRKEGQNVTLSCEQNLNHDAMYWYRQDPGQGLRLIYYSQIVNDFQKGDIAEGYSVSREKKESFPLTVTSAQKNPTAFYLCASSINGREETQYFGPGTRLLVL.

The rearrangement joins TRBV29-1 to TRBJ2-7; no clear D. The CDR3 runs to 14 residues. Germline-derived CDR1 and CDR2 are SQVTM and ANQGSEA. V was shortened by 1 base and J by 0 bases, with 10 bases between the two germline ends. CDR3 nucleotides: TGCAGCGTTGAAGTGGACCAGTCCTCCTACGAGCAGTACTTC. Amino acids: CSVEVDQSSYEQYF.